Sequencing of this T cell receptor beta chain was carried out in a study of cytomegalovirus exposure and HLA in healthy donors. Study as a whole: Earlier, some 180 million T cells were analyzed, and 90 million to 140 million unique TCR beta sequences were found among them. Study results and caveats: In a later analysis, DRB1 alleles had the most associated TCRs; HLA-C alleles the fewest. Later on, an analysis tied around 17,000 TCR beta sequences to HLA alleles at 0.05 false discovery rate. As a later analysis revealed, most CMV-associated TCR beta chains appeared HLA-restricted.

Per germline, CDR1 MNHEY and CDR2 SVGAGI. Trimming took 4 bases from V and 2 from J, leaving 9 bases between them. This CDR3 is 15 amino acids long. As concerns this clone: Its target is unknown.

The PCR made use of 60 Vbeta and 13 Jbeta primers. The protocol was immunoSEQ multiplex PCR, while the TCRdb copy is restricted to in-frame clones and leaves out a portion. Among 100,000 to 150,000 clones, 80% to 90% were seen once, and the ten largest hold around 5.2%. The chain employs TRBV6-5 and TRBJ1-6, with D uncertain. The sequence derives from a woman between 25 and 40 years old in good health and CMV-seronegative. The sample comprised PBMCs. The CDR3 DNA is TGTGCCAGCAGTTCTCTTAGCCCCTATAATTCACCCCTCCACTTT. This translates into CASSSLSPYNSPLHF.